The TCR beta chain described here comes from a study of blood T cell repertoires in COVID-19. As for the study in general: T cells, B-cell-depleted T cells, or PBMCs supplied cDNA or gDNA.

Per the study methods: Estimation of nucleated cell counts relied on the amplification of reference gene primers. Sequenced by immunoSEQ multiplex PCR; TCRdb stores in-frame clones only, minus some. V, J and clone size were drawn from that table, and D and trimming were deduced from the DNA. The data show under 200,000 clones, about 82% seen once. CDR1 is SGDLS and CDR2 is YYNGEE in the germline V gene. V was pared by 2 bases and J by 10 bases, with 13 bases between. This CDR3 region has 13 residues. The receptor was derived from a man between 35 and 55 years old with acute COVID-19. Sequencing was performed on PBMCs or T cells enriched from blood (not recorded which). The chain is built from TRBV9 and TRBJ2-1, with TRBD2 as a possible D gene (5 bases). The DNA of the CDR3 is TGTGCCAGCAGCGTCGGGGATATAGCGGAGCAGTTCTTC. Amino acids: CASSVGDIAEQFF.